This T cell receptor (beta chain) was captured in a study of blood T cell repertoires in COVID-19. Study-level background: T cells, B-cell-depleted T cells, or PBMCs provided the cDNA or gDNA that served as material.

This CDR3 comprises 12 residues. Trimming cost V 10 bases and J 9 bases; bases outside gene matches: 9. Germline values: CDR1 MNHGY, CDR2 SVAAGI. Authors' data handling: Researchers report that nucleated cell counts were estimated from reference gene primer amplification. Sequenced by immunoSEQ multiplex PCR; TCRdb stores in-frame clones only, minus some. The V and J calls and clone size were taken over from that table, and D and trimming were inferred from the DNA. The sample lists nearly 95,000 clones; under 90% were seen once. V gene TRBV6-9 combines with J gene TRBJ2-1, with 7 bases matching TRBD1. What was sequenced was peripheral blood. The receptor was isolated from a human donor with active COVID-19. The donor label of this sample is uncertain. CDR3 in DNA: TGTGCCAACCAAAGAAAGGGGGCTGAGCAGTTCTTC. This gives the protein CANQRKGAEQFF.